This T cell receptor (beta chain) was identified during a study of CD8 T cells in ankylosing spondylitis. This clonotype was observed many times. Its target is not known. General study findings and limits: Disease-linked clones were CD8+ and relatively rare in peripheral blood. About 8 highly homologous variants made up a TCR beta motif that seemed to typify ankylosing spondylitis blood.

Scientists made TCR beta libraries using quantitative 5'-RACE with molecular barcodes. TCRdb independently ran MiXCR on the 5' RACE reads; one entry per CDR3 protein. Of tens of thousands of distinct CDR3 sequences detected, roughly 3.1% appear once; the ten largest clones hold approximately 2.9%. Germline V gene data show CDR1 as SGDLS and CDR2 as YYNGEE. Trimming cost V 4 bases and J 0 bases, with 8 bases left between them. The CDR3 totals 14 residues. The chain is built from TRBV9 and TRBJ1-3; no clear D gene. The sequencing input was blood, either unsorted or a sorted T cell fraction (not recorded which). The TCR was taken from a male donor with ankylosing spondylitis or in good health (not recorded which). CDR3 residues: CASSSGNSGNTIYF. DNA of the CDR3: TGTGCCAGCAGCAGCGGCAACTCTGGAAACACCATATATTTT.